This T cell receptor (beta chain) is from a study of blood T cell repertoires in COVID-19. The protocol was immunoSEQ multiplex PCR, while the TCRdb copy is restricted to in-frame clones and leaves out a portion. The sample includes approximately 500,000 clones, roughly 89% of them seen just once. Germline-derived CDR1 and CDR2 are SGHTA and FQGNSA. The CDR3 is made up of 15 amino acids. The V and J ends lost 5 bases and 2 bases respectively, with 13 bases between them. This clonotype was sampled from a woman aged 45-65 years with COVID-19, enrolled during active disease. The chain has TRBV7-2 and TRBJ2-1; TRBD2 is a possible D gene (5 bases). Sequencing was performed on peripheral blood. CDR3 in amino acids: CASSLLTGAYNEQFF. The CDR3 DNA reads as TGTGCCAGCAGCCTCTTAACCGGGGCCTACAATGAGCAGTTCTTC.